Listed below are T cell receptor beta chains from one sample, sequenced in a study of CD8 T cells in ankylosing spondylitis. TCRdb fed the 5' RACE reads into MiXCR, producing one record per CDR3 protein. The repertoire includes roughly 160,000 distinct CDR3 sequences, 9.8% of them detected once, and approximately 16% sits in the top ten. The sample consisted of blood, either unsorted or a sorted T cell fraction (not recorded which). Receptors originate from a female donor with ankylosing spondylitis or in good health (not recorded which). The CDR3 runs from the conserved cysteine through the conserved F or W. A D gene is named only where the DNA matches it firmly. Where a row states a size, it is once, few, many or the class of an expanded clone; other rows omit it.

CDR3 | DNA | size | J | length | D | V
CASSWGTPGNEQFF | TGCGCCAGCAGCTGGGGGACCCCTGGCAATGAGCAGTTCTTC | - | TRBJ2-1 | 14 | - | TRBV5-1
CASSATGTDRYGYTF | TGTGCCAGCAGCGCCACCGGGACGGATAGATATGGCTACACCTTC | - | TRBJ1-2 | 15 | - | TRBV7-9
CSASNLFTYEQYF | TGCAGTGCTAGTAACCTCTTCACCTACGAGCAGTACTTC | few | TRBJ2-7 | 13 | - | TRBV20-1
CATRPGQGEYEQYF | TGTGCCACCAGGCCCGGACAGGGGGAATACGAGCAGTACTTC | few | TRBJ2-7 | 14 | TRBD1 | TRBV15
CASTWTGDSNQPQHF | TGTGCCAGCACCTGGACAGGAGATAGCAATCAGCCCCAGCATTTT | many | TRBJ1-5 | 15 | TRBD1 | TRBV6-1
CASSESQGEWVLDTQYF | TGCGCCAGCAGTGAGTCGCAGGGGGAGTGGGTATTGGATACGCAGTATTTT | - | TRBJ2-3 | 17 | TRBD1 | TRBV10-1
CASTLGGEGAYEQYF | TGTGCCAGCACCTTGGGGGGAGAGGGTGCCTACGAGCAGTACTTC | few | TRBJ2-7 | 15 | - | TRBV12-3/TRBV12-4
CASSQPLGVRDTGELFF | TGCGCCAGCAGCCAACCTTTGGGCGTGAGGGACACCGGGGAGCTGTTTTTT | many | TRBJ2-2 | 17 | - | TRBV4-3
CASSPRGPYEQYF | TGTGCCAGCAGCCCCAGGGGGCCCTACGAGCAGTACTTC | - | TRBJ2-7 | 13 | TRBD1 | TRBV9
CSARDPAGGNEQYF | TGCAGTGCTAGAGACCCAGCGGGAGGGAACGAGCAGTACTTC | - | TRBJ2-7 | 14 | TRBD2 | TRBV20-1
CATSPSVGHTDTQYF | TGTGCCACATCGCCCTCAGTGGGGCACACAGATACGCAGTATTTT | - | TRBJ2-3 | 15 | - | TRBV6-1
CSASGLAGGRSYNEQFF | TGCAGTGCTAGCGGGCTAGCGGGAGGGCGGTCCTACAATGAGCAGTTCTTC | few | TRBJ2-1 | 17 | TRBD2 | TRBV20-1
CASSSHTGELFF | TGTGCCAGCAGTTCTCACACCGGGGAGCTGTTTTTT | many | TRBJ2-2 | 12 | - | TRBV27
CASSLLAGNEQYF | TGCGCCAGCAGCTTACTAGCGGGTAACGAGCAGTACTTC | - | TRBJ2-7 | 13 | TRBD2 | TRBV4-3
CASSSRDRGFSEQYF | TGTGCCAGCAGCTCGAGGGACAGGGGTTTTTCCGAGCAGTACTTC | few | TRBJ2-7 | 15 | TRBD1 | TRBV7-6
CSVDTAYGYTF | TGCAGCGTTGACACAGCATATGGCTACACCTTC | many | TRBJ1-2 | 11 | - | TRBV29-1